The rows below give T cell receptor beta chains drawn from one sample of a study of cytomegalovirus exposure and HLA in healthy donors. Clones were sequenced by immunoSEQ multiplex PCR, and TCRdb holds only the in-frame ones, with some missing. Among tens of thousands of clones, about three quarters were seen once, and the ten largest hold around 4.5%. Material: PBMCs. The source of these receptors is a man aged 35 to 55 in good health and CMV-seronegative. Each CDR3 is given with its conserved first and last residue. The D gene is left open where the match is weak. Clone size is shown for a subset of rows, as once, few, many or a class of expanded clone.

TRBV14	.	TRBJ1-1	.	TGTGCCAGCAGCCAAAGGCAGGGGTGGGGAAGCACTGAAGCTTTCTTT	CASSQRQGWGSTEAFF
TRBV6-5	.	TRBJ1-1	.	TGTGCCAGCAGTTACTACACAGGGCTTGGGAACACTGAAGCTTTCTTT	CASSYYTGLGNTEAFF
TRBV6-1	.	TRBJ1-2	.	TGTGCCAGCAGGCTACAGGTGTCATATAACTATGGCTACACCTTC	CASRLQVSYNYGYTF
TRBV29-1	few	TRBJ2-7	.	TGCAGCGTTGACGGTCTAGACGGGGCCTACGAGCAGTACTTC	CSVDGLDGAYEQYF
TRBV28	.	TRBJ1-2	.	TGTGCCAGCAGTCTCCCCGAGACAGTCTATGGCTACACCTTC	CASSLPETVYGYTF
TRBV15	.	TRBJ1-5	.	TGTGCCACCAGCAGAGATACGGGGTCCAATCAGCCCCAGCATTTT	CATSRDTGSNQPQHF
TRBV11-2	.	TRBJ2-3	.	TGTGCCAGCAGCCCCAGGGGTGGACGGACCACAGATACGCAGTATTTT	CASSPRGGRTTDTQYF
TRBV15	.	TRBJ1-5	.	TGTGCCACCAGCAGGGACGGAGGGTCCAATCAGCCCCAGCATTTT	CATSRDGGSNQPQHF
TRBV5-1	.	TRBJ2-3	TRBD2	TGCGCCAGCAGCTTAGTCCCTAGCGGGATTGGGGATACGCAGTATTTT	CASSLVPSGIGDTQYF
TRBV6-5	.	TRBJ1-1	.	TGTGCCAGCAGTTACGCCGGGGGGACTGAAGCTTTCTTT	CASSYAGGTEAFF
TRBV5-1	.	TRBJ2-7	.	TGCGCCAGCAGATCCGGGACTGGTTTTTACGAGCAGTACTTC	CASRSGTGFYEQYF
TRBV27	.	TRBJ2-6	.	TGTGCCAGCAGTTTATGGCAGGGTTTGGCCTCTGGGGCCAACGTCCTGACTTTC	CASSLWQGLASGANVLTF
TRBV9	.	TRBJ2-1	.	TGTGCCAGCAGCTCACCAACGGGTGATGAGCAGTTCTTC	CASSSPTGDEQFF
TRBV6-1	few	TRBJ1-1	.	TGTGCCAGCAGCCTAGTCCGGGTCAACACTGAAGCTTTCTTT	CASSLVRVNTEAFF
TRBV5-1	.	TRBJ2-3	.	TGCGCCAGCAGCCCGGGGGGCGGGAGCGGAGATACGCAGTATTTT	CASSPGGGSGDTQYF
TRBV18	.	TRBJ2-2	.	TGTGCCAGCTCACCATTGTCCGGCAGCGCGAACACCGGGGAGCTGTTTTTT	CASSPLSGSANTGELFF
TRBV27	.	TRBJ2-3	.	TGTGCCACTCAAAAAGGGACTGCACACCCAGATACGCAGTATTTT	CATQKGTAHPDTQYF
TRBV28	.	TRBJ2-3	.	TGTGCCAGCAAGGAGATTCAGGATACGCAGTATTTT	CASKEIQDTQYF
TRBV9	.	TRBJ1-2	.	TGTGCCAGCAGCGTACCAACCCACCCCGGACGGGAGAACTATGGCTACACCTTC	CASSVPTHPGRENYGYTF
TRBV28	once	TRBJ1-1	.	TGTGCCAGCAGTTTGGGGGGGCAGGGGAGGCTCGGAGCTTTCTTT	CASSLGGQGRLGAFF
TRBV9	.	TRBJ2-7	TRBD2	TGTGCCAGCAGCGGCTCCGGGACTAGCGGGACGCCGTTGGGGGAGCAGTACTTC	CASSGSGTSGTPLGEQYF
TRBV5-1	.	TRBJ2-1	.	TGCGCCAGCAGCTTGAGGACTTACAATGAGCAGTTCTTC	CASSLRTYNEQFF
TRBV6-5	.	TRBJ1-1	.	TGTGCCAGCAGTTACTCCGGCAGGGGTTCCACTGAAGCTTTCTTT	CASSYSGRGSTEAFF
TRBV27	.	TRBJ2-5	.	TGTGCCAGCAGTTTAGCAGGGTTAGAGACCCAGTACTTC	CASSLAGLETQYF
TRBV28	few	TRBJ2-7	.	TGTGCCAGCAGTGTTTCAGGCAGATCCTACGAGCAGTACTTC	CASSVSGRSYEQYF
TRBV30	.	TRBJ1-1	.	TGTGCCTGGAGCCCCAGTGTCACTGAAGCTTTCTTT	CAWSPSVTEAFF
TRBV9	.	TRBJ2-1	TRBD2	TGTGCCAGCAGCGTAGATGACGGGAGGGGCAATGAGCAGTTCTTC	CASSVDDGRGNEQFF
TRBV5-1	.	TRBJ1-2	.	TGCGCCAGCAGCTTGCCCTCGGGGAGCCACGGCTACACCTTC	CASSLPSGSHGYTF
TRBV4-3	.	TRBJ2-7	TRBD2	TGCGCCAGCAGCCAAACGACTAGCGGGTACTACGAGCAGTACTTC	CASSQTTSGYYEQYF
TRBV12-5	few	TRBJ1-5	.	TGTGCTAGTGGTTTGGATTACGGGGCCCAGCATTTT	CASGLDYGAQHF
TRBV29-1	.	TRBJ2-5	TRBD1	TGCAGCGCCCGGGACAGGGGGCTAGAGACCCAGTACTTC	CSARDRGLETQYF
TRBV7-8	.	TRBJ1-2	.	TGTGCCAGCAGCTTAGGCAGGGGACGGTATGGCTACACCTTC	CASSLGRGRYGYTF
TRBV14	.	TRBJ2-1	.	TGTGCCAGCAGCACTTTGAGTAGCTCCTACAATGAGCAGTTCTTC	CASSTLSSSYNEQFF
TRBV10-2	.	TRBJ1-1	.	TGCGCCAGCAGTGGGTGGGCGAACACTGAAGCTTTCTTT	CASSGWANTEAFF
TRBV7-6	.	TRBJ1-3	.	TGTGCCAGCAGCCTCCACCCGGGGTCATACACCATATATTTT	CASSLHPGSYTIYF
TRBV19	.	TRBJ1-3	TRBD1	TGTGCCAGTAGTATCAGGGACAGTATCAACTCTGGAAACACCATATATTTT	CASSIRDSINSGNTIYF